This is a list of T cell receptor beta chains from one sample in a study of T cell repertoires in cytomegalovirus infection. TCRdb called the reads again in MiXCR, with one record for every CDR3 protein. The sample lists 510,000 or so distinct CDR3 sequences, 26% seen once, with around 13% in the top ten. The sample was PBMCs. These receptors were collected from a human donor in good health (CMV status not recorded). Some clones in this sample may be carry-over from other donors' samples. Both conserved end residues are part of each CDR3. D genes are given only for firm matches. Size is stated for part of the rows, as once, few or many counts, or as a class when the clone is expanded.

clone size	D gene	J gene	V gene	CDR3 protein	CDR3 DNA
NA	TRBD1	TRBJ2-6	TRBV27	CASSPLRGRFAGANVLTF	TGTGCCAGCAGTCCCCTCAGGGGGCGTTTTGCTGGGGCCAACGTCCTGACTTTC
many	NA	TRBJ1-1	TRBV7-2	CASSLGGRNTEAFF	TGTGCCAGCAGCTTAGGGGGGCGGAACACTGAAGCTTTCTTT
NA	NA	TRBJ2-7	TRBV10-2	CASRKGGPTKEQYF	TGCGCCAGCAGAAAAGGGGGACCCACCAAGGAGCAGTACTTC
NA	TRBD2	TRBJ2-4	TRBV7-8	CASSLELAGGNIQYF	TGTGCCAGCAGCTTAGAACTAGCGGGAGGGAACATTCAGTACTTC
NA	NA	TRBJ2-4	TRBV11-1	CASRQGTKNIQYF	TGTGCCAGCAGACAGGGAACCAAAAACATTCAGTACTTC
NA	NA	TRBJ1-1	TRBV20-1	CSAWAVFAEDTEAFF	TGCAGTGCTTGGGCGGTATTCGCGGAGGACACTGAAGCTTTCTTT
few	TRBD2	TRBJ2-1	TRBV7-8	CASSLRLTSGSYEQFF	TGTGCCAGCAGCCTTAGATTGACTAGCGGGAGTTATGAGCAGTTCTTC
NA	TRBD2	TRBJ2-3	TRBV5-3	CASSLKLAGAADTQYF	TGTGCCAGCAGCTTGAAACTAGCGGGAGCAGCAGATACGCAGTATTTT
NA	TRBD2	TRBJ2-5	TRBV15	CATSREGTSTETQYF	TGTGCCACCAGCAGAGAGGGGACTAGCACGGAGACCCAGTACTTC
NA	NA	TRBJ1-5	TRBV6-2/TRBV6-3	CASSFNPGQPQHF	TGTGCCAGCAGTTTTAACCCCGGTCAGCCCCAGCATTTT
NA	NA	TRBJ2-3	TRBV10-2	CASSDGPDTQYF	TGCGCCAGCAGTGACGGTCCAGATACGCAGTATTTT
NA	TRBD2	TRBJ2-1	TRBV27	CASSVLAGGDEQFF	TGTGCCAGCAGTGTACTAGCGGGAGGGGATGAGCAGTTCTTC
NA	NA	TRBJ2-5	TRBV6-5	CASSYSILGETQYF	TGTGCCAGCAGTTACTCGATCTTGGGCGAGACCCAGTACTTC
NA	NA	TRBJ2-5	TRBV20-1	CSAGGGRQETQYF	TGCAGTGCTGGGGGTGGCCGACAAGAGACCCAGTACTTC
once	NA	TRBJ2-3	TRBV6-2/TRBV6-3	CASSISPDTQYF	TGTGCCAGCTCTATATCACCAGATACGCAGTATTTT
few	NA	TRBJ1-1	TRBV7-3	CASSLSGRVNTEAFF	TGTGCCAGCAGCTTATCGGGCAGGGTGAACACTGAAGCTTTCTTT
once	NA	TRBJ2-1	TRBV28	CASSWGGTVNNEQFF	TGTGCCAGCAGTTGGGGGGGGACAGTAAACAATGAGCAGTTCTTC
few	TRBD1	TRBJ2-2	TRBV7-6	CASSFNPGQGSTGELFF	TGTGCCAGCAGCTTCAACCCGGGACAGGGGAGCACCGGGGAGCTGTTTTTT
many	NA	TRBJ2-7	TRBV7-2	CASSLEPLAQEQYF	TGTGCCAGCAGCTTAGAACCGCTAGCGCAGGAGCAGTACTTC
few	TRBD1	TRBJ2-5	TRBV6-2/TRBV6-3	CASSFDPTGAKLTQYF	TGTGCCAGCAGTTTCGATCCGACAGGGGCGAAGTTGACCCAGTACTTC
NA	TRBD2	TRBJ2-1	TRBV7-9	CSSSFSNLAGEWDEQFF	TGTTCCAGCAGCTTCTCGAATTTAGCGGGAGAGTGGGATGAGCAGTTCTTC
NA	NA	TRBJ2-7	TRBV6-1	CATSGELSPYEQYF	TGTGCCACCTCAGGGGAGCTAAGCCCCTACGAGCAGTACTTC
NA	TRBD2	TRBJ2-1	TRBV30	CAWSVLAGAYNEQFF	TGTGCCTGGAGTGTTTTAGCGGGAGCCTACAATGAGCAGTTCTTC
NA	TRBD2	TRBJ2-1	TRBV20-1	CSARDARASGINEQFF	TGCAGTGCTAGAGATGCTAGGGCTAGCGGGATCAATGAGCAGTTCTTC